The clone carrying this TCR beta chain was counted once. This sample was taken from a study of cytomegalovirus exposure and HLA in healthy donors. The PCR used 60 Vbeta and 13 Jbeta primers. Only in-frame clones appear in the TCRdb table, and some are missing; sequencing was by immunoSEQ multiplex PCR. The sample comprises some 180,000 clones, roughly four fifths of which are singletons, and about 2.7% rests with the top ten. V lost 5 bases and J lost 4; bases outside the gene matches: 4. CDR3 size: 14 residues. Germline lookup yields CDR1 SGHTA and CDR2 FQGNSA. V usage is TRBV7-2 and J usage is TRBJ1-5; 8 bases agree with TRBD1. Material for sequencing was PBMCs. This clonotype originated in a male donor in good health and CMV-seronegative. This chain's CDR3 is CASSVRQGNQPQHF. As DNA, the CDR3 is TGTGCCAGCAGCGTACGACAGGGGAATCAGCCCCAGCATTTT.